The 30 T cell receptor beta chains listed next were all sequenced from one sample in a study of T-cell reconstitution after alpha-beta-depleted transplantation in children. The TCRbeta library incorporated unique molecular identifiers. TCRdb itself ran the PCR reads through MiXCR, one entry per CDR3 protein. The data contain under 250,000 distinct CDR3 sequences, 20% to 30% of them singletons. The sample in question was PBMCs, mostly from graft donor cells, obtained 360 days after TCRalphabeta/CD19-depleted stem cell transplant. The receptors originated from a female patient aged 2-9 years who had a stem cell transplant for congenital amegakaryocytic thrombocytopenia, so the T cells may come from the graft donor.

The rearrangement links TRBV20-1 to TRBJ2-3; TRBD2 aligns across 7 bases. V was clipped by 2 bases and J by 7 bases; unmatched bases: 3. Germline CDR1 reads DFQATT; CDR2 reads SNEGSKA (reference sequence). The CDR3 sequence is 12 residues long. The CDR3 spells CSARISGHTQYF. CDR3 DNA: TGCAGTGCTAGAATTAGCGGGCATACGCAGTATTTT.

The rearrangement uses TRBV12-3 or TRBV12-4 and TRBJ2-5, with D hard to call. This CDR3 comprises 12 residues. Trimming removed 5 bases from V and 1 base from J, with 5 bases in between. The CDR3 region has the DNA TGTGCCAGCAGTAACTTCCAAGAGACCCAGTACTTC. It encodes CASSNFQETQYF.

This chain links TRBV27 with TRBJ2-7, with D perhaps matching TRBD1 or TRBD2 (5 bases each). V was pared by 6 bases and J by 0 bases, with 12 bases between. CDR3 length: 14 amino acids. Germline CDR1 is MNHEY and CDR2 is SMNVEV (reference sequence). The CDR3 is CASSPSGASYEQYF. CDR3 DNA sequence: TGTGCCAGCAGCCCATCCGGGGCCTCCTACGAGCAGTACTTC.

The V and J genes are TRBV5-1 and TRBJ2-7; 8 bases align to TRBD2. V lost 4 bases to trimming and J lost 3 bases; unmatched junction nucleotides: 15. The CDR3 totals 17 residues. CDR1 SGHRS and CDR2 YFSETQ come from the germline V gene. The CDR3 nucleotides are TGCGCCAGCAGCCCCGTCCAGACTAGCGAATACGGCTACGAGCAGTACTTC. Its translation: CASSPVQTSEYGYEQYF.

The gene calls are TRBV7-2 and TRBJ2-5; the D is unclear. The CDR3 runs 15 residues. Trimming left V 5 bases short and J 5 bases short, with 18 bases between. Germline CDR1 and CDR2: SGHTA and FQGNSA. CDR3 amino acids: CASSTSGGRGETQYF. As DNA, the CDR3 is TGTGCCAGCAGCACATCCGGCGGACGTGGGGAGACCCAGTACTTC.

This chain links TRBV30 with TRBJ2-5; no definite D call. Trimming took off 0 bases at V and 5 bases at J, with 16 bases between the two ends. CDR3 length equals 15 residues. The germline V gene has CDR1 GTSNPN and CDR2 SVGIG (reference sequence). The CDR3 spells CAWSVLAARAETQYF. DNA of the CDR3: TGTGCCTGGAGTGTACTCGCGGCTAGAGCGGAGACCCAGTACTTC.

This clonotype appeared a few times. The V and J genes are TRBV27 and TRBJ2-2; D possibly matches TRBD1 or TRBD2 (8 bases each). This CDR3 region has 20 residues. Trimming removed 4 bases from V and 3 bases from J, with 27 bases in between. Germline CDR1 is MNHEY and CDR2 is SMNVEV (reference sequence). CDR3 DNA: TGTGCCAGCAGTTCTAGACAGGGGAGGCGAGGGACTAGTCACACCGGGGAGCTGTTTTTT. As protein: CASSSRQGRRGTSHTGELFF.

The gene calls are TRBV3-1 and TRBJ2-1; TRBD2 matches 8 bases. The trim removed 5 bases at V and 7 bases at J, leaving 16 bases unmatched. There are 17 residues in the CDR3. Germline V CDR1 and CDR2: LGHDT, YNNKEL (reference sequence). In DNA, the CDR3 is TGTGCCAGCAGCTCACAGGTCGGGACTAGTTTTGCAAATGAGCAGTTCTTC. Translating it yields CASSSQVGTSFANEQFF.

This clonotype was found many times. CDR3 bases: TGTGCCATCAGGAAATCCGGGGATAGCACAGATACGCAGTATTTT. Its protein product is CAIRKSGDSTDTQYF. This chain links TRBV10-3 with TRBJ2-3, with a possible D match to TRBD2 (5 bases). Germline V gene data show CDR1 as ENHRY and CDR2 as SYGVKD. V lost 6 bases and J 0 bases, leaving 13 bases between the germline ends. The CDR3 covers 15 residues.

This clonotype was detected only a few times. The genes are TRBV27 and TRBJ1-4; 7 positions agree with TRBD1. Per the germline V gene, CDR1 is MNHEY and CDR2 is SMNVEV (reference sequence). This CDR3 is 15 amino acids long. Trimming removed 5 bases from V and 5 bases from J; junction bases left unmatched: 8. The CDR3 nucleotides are TGTGCCAGCAGTACCCGACAGGGTCCAAATGAAAAACTGTTTTTT. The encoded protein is CASSTRQGPNEKLFF.

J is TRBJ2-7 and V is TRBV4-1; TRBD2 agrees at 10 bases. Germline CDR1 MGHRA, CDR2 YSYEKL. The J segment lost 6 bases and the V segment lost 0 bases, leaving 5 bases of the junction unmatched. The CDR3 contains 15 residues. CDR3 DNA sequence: TGCGCCAGCAGCCAAGATTTAGCGGGGGGCCCCGAGCAGTACTTC. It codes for CASSQDLAGGPEQYF.

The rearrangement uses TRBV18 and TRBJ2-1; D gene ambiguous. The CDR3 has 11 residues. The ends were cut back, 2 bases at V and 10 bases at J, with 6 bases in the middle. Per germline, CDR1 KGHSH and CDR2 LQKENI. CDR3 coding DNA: TGTGCCAGCTCACCATCGGAGGAGCAGTTCTTC. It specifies CASSPSEEQFF.

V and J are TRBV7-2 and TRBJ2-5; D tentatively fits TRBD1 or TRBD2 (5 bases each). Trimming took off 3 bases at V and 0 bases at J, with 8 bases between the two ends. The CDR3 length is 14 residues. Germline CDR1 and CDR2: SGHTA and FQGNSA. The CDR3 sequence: CASSLGEYQETQYF. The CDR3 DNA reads TGTGCCAGCAGCTTGGGGGAGTACCAAGAGACCCAGTACTTC.

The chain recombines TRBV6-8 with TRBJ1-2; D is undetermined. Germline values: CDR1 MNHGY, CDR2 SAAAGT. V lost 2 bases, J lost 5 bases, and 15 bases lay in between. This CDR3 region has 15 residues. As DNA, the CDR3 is TGTGCCAGCAGTTACGATCGCAGTCTCCGGTATGGCTACACCTTC. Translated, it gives CASSYDRSLRYGYTF.

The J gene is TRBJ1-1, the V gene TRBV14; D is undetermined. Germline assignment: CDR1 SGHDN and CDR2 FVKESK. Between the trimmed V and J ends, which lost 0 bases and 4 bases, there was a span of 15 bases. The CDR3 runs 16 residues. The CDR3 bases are TGTGCCAGCAGCCAAGATCCTAACGGGGAGCGCACTGAAGCTTTCTTT. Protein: CASSQDPNGERTEAFF. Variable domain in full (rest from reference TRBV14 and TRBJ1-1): EAGVTQFPSHSVIEKGQTVTLRCDPISGHDNLYWYRRVMGKEIKFLLHFVKESKQDESGMPNNRFLAERTGGTYSTLKVQPAELEDSGVYFCASSQDPNGERTEAFFGQGTRLTVV.

The CDR3 DNA is TGCAGCGTCCAGGGGGCGGTCGGAAACACCATATATTTT. Translating gives CSVQGAVGNTIYF. V usage is TRBV29-1 and J usage is TRBJ1-3; 8 positions agree with TRBD1. Per germline, CDR1 SQVTM and CDR2 ANQGSEA. This CDR3 comprises 13 residues. V was clipped by 6 bases and J by 4 bases; unmatched bases: 5.

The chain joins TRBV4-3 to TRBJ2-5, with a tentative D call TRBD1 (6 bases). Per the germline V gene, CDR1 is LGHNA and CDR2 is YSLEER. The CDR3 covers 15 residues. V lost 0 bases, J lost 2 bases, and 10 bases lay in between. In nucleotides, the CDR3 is TGCGCCAGCAGCCAAGAAATAGGACAGCAAGAGACCCAGTACTTC. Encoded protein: CASSQEIGQQETQYF.

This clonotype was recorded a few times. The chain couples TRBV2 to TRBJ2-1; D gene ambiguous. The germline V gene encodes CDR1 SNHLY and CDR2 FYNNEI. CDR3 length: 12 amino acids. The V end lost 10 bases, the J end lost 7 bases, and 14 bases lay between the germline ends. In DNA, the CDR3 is TGTGCCACAGGTCCACTGCGAAATGAGCAGTTCTTC. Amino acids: CATGPLRNEQFF.

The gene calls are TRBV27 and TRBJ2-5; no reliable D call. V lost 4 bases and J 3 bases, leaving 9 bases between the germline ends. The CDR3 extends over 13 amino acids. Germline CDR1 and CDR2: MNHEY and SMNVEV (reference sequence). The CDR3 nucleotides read TGTGCCAGCAGTTGGGCCCCGGAAGAGACCCAGTACTTC. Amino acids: CASSWAPEETQYF.

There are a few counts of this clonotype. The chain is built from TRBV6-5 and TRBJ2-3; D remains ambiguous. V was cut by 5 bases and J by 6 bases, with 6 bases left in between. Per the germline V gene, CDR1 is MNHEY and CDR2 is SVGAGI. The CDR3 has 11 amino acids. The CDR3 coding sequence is TGTGCCAGCAGTGATTGGGATACGCAGTATTTT. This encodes CASSDWDTQYF.

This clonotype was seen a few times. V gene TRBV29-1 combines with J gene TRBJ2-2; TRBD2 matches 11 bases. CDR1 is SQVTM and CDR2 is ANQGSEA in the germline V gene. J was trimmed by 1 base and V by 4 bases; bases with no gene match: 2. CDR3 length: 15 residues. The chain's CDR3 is CSVVAGGGNTGELFF. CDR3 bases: TGCAGCGTTGTAGCGGGAGGGGGGAACACCGGGGAGCTGTTTTTT.

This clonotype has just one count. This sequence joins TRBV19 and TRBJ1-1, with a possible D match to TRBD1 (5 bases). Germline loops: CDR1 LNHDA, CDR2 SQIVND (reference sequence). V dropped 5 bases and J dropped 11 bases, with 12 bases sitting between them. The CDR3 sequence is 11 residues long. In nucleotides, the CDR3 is TGTGCCAGTAGTGGAGCTCGGGACGCTTTCTTT. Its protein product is CASSGARDAFF.

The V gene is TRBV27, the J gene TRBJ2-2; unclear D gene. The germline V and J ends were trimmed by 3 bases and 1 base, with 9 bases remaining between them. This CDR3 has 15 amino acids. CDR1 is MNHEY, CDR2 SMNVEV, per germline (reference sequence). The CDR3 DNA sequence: TGTGCCAGCAGTTTCGGACCGAAGAACACCGGGGAGCTGTTTTTT. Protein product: CASSFGPKNTGELFF.

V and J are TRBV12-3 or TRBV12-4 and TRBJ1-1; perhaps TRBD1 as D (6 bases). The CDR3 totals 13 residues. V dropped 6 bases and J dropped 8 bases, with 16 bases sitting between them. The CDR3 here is CASSTPTGLEAFF. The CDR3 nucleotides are TGTGCCAGCAGCACCCCCACAGGGCTAGAAGCTTTCTTT.

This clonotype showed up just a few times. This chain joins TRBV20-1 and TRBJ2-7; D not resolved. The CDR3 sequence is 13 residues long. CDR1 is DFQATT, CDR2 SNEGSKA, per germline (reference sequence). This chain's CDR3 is CSATSANSYEQYF. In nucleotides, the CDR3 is TGCAGCGCAACAAGTGCGAACTCCTACGAGCAGTACTTC.

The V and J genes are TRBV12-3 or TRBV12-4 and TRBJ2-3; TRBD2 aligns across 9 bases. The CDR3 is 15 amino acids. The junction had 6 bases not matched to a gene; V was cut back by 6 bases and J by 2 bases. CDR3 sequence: CASSRLAAYTDTQYF. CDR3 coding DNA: TGTGCCAGCAGCCGACTAGCGGCTTACACAGATACGCAGTATTTT.

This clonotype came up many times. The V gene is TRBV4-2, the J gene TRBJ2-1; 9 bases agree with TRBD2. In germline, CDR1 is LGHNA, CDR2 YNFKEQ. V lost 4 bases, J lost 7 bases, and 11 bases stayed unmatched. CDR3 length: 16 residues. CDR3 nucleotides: TGTGCCAGCAGCCCCTTAGCGGGAGAAGGGAGGAATGAGCAGTTCTTC. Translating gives CASSPLAGEGRNEQFF.

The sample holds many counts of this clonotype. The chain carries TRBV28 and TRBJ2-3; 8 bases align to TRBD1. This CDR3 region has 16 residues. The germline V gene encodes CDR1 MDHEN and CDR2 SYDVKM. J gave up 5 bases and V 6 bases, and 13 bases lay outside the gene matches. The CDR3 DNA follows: TGTGCCAGCAGAGACTCTGGACAGGGCTTTCAAGATACGCAGTATTTT. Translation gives CASRDSGQGFQDTQYF. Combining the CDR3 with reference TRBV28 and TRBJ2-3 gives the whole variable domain DVKVTQSSRYLVKRTGEKVFLECVQDMDHENMFWYRQDPGLGLRLIYFSYDVKMKEKGDIPEGYSVSREKKERFSLILESASTNQTSMYLCASRDSGQGFQDTQYFGPGTRLTVL.

Here the CDR3 reads CASSFGVGNEQYF. The CDR3 DNA reads as TGTGCCAGCAGTTTCGGAGTCGGGAACGAGCAGTACTTC. This chain uses TRBV28 with TRBJ2-7, with D maybe TRBD2 (5 bases). The CDR3 is 13 residues long. The V gene lost 3 bases and the J gene lost 5 bases, with 11 bases spanning the gap. CDR1 and CDR2 (germline): MDHEN, SYDVKM.

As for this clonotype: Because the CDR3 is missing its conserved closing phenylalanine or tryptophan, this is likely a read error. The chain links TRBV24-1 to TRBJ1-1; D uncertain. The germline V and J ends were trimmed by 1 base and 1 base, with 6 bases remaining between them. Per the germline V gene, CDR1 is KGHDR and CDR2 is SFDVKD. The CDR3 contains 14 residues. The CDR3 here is CATSDLRENTEAFS. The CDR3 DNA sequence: TGTGCCACCAGTGATTTAAGGGAGAACACTGAAGCTTTCTCT.